This T cell receptor (beta chain) emerged from a study of blood T cell repertoires in COVID-19 (TCRdb year 2020). Study-level background: The collaborator samples originated in the United States, Italy and Spain and spanned the acute and convalescent phases of COVID-19. HLA class I and class II types, where available, came from metadata supplied by the sample provider rather than from assay-based typing. Samples were obtained from the ongoing ImmuneRACE study (first 160 participants) and from some 1,300 subjects provided by 6 global collaborators. The prospective study material was composed of cDNA or gDNA derived from T cells, B-cell-depleted T cells, or PBMCs. The sample metadata nearly always contained a de-identified subject ID, COVID-19 status, age in years and sex. The dataset comprised deeply sampled blood TCRbeta repertoires from subjects exposed to, actively infected with, or recovered from COVID-19. The repertoires were released in a freely available public database meant as a resource for research on the immune response to SARS-CoV-2.

CDR1 and CDR2, per the germline V gene (reference sequence), are LNHDA and SQIVND. V sheds 9 bases and J sheds 4 bases, leaving 22 bases between their ends. Spanning cysteine to phenylalanine, the CDR3 consists of 16 amino acids. Only the CDR3 part of the read is kept: 48 bases, read in frame from the first base. Notes on this clone: Its antigen specificity is not known. Base qualities are not provided; no much larger clone lies one nucleotide away.

The investigation overall reported the following: How much clinical and demographic metadata was included differed by source and by participant, and the metadata was provided uncurated.

In Seattle, one collaborating source enrolled patients while the infection was active and tracked those patients longitudinally over the course of disease. Each collaborating institution followed its own protocols to collect whole blood in K2EDTA tubes. For TCRbeta analysis, collaborators shipped samples as frozen whole blood, isolated PBMCs, or DNA extracted from either of those sample types. The immunoSEQ Assay, a bias-controlled multiplex PCR, was used to amplify TCRbeta CDR3 regions from genomic DNA. In the source study's methods: The number of nucleated cells in each sample was estimated by amplification of reference gene primers within the assay. Sequence reads were collapsed and filtered to measure the absolute abundance of every unique TCRbeta CDR3 rearrangement. Productive Simpson clonality was computed per sample as the square root of Simpson's diversity index over productive rearrangements. The table comes from immuneACCESS by way of TCRdb, which keeps in-frame sequences with V and J called. Part of the clones is missing from these tables; in studies checked, under half for an unresolved V gene and the rest for unknown reasons. V and J calls and clone size are as listed in that table; D and trimming were resolved from the DNA. The sample table records roughly 230,000 clones; 90% of these occur just once. The top ten clonotypes cover roughly 2.2% of the sample.

The source material was peripheral blood. The TCR comes from an older woman with COVID-19, enrolled during active disease. The sequence is built from TRBV19 and TRBJ1-5, and perhaps TRBD1 as D gene, on 6 matching bases. At the DNA level, the sequence is TGTGCCAGCAGAGACCACCAGGGGATTCCTAATCAGCCCCAGCATTTT. This sequence encodes CASRDHQGIPNQPQHF.